What follows are 19 T cell receptor beta chains derived from one specimen sequenced in a study of blood T cell repertoires in COVID-19. Only in-frame clones appear in the TCRdb table, and some are missing; sequencing was by immunoSEQ multiplex PCR. The data hold around 180,000 clones, with about four fifths observed a single time. The sequencing input was peripheral blood. The receptors derive from a human donor in a cohort sampled during active COVID-19.

The rearrangement uses TRBV4-1 and TRBJ2-7, with TRBD2 identical over 8 bases. J gave up 8 bases and V 1 base, and 16 bases lay outside the gene matches. In germline, CDR1 is MGHRA, CDR2 YSYEKL. This CDR3 contains 17 residues. DNA of the CDR3: TGCGCCAGCAGCCAAGGTGAGGGCGGGGGGCCGCTTTGGCAGCAGTACTTC. Amino acid sequence: CASSQGEGGGPLWQQYF.

The chain is built from TRBV27 and TRBJ2-7, with no clear D. Germline CDR1 is MNHEY and CDR2 is SMNVEV (reference sequence). The CDR3 is 11 amino acids. Between the trimmed V and J ends, which lost 4 bases and 3 bases, there was a span of 4 bases. The CDR3 reads CASSSGYEQYF. As DNA, the CDR3 is TGTGCCAGCAGTTCAGGCTACGAGCAGTACTTC.

The V gene is TRBV7-8, the J gene TRBJ2-1, with 10 bases lining up with TRBD2. V trimming: 4 bases; J trimming: 4 bases; junction bases outside the gene matches: 4. Germline CDR1 reads SGHVS; CDR2 reads FQNEAQ. This CDR3 spans 15 amino acids. The chain's CDR3 is CASSYSGGAYNEQFF. Here the CDR3 DNA reads TGTGCCAGCAGCTACAGCGGGGGGGCGTACAATGAGCAGTTCTTC.

The chain couples TRBV5-1 to TRBJ1-1, with D perhaps TRBD1 (6 bases). The germline V gene has CDR1 SGHRS and CDR2 YFSETQ. This CDR3 has 14 residues. V gave up 0 bases and J gave up 10 bases, with 16 bases separating them. The CDR3 DNA reads TGCGCCAGCAGCTTGGCCGGGGGGGACAAACGAGCTTTCTTT. This codes for CASSLAGGDKRAFF.

This clone was counted only a few times. This chain joins TRBV10-3 and TRBJ2-3; TRBD2 aligns across 11 bases. Germline trimming cut 5 bases from V and 3 bases from J; bases unmatched to any gene: 7. Germline V gene sequence: CDR1 ENHRY, CDR2 SYGVKD. The CDR3 spans 16 residues. CDR3 region: CAISPTSGIKTDTQYF. DNA for the CDR3: TGTGCCATCAGTCCGACTAGCGGGATTAAAACAGATACGCAGTATTTT.

This clone appeared a single time. The genes are TRBV7-2 and TRBJ1-2; no clear D. The germline CDR1 and CDR2 sequences are SGHTA and FQGNSA. Trimming cost V 1 base and J 1 base, with 7 bases left between them. This CDR3 spans 14 amino acids. CDR3 protein: CASSLESGNYGYTF. The CDR3 DNA is TGTGCCAGCAGCTTAGAATCGGGTAACTATGGCTACACCTTC. Looking up the rest from reference TRBV7-2 and TRBJ1-2 gives the full variable domain: GAGVSQSPSNKVTEKGKDVELRCDPISGHTALYWYRQSLGQGLEFLIYFQGNSAPDKSGLPSDRFSAERTGGSVSTLTIQRTQQEDSAVYLCASSLESGNYGYTFGSGTRLTVV.

This clone turned up a few times. This rearrangement joins TRBV21-1 to TRBJ1-6; the listed D gene, TRBD1, was not tested against the DNA. TRBV21-1 is marked as a pseudogene. CDR3 size: 15 residues. Here the CDR3 reads CASSKEAGAYSPLHF. The CDR3 DNA sequence: TGTGCCAGCAGCAAAGAGGCAGGGGCGTATTCACCCCTCCACTTT.

In nucleotides, the CDR3 is TGTGCCAGTAGTATAGATCAGCGGGGGGGCCGTGTTGAGCAGTTCTTC. Amino acids: CASSIDQRGGRVEQFF. This sequence joins TRBV19 and TRBJ2-1, with TRBD2 matching over 10 bases. V shed 0 bases and J 9 bases; nucleotides not matched to a gene: 8. The CDR3 sequence is 16 residues long. Per germline, CDR1 LNHDA and CDR2 SQIVND (reference sequence).

This clone was found once. The rearrangement uses TRBV4-1 and TRBJ1-6, with TRBD1 matching 9 bases. The V segment lost 2 bases and the J segment 10 bases; nucleotides outside the gene matches: 9. CDR3 size: 16 residues. The germline V gene has CDR1 MGHRA and CDR2 YSYEKL. CDR3 region: CASSQTGQGRGSPLHF. Written as DNA, the CDR3 is TGCGCCAGCAGCCAAACGGGACAGGGAAGAGGATCACCCCTCCACTTT.

This rearrangement joins TRBV27 to TRBJ2-1, with TRBD2 matching over 11 bases. The CDR3 consists of 16 residues. Germline-derived CDR1 and CDR2 are MNHEY and SMNVEV (reference sequence). V lost 8 bases to trimming and J lost 6 bases; unmatched junction nucleotides: 12. CDR3: CASRPSGGTGLNEQFF. The CDR3 region has the DNA TGTGCCAGCCGTCCTAGCGGGGGGACCGGGCTCAATGAGCAGTTCTTC.

In its sample, this clone was seen once. The chain carries TRBV18 and TRBJ1-1; D gene uncertain. Germline CDR1 reads KGHSH; CDR2 reads LQKENI. Trimming pared 3 bases from V and 3 bases from J, leaving 11 bases between. CDR3 length: 14 residues. Written as DNA, the CDR3 is TGTGCCAGCTCACCCGGGTTAGAGGACACTGAAGCTTTCTTT. Translating it yields CASSPGLEDTEAFF.

The chain combines TRBV15 with TRBJ2-7, with 7 bases fitting TRBD1. CDR1 LNHNV and CDR2 YYDKDF come from the germline V gene (reference sequence). The CDR3 is 16 residues long. The ends lost 2 bases at V and 1 base at J; junction bases unmatched: 8. CDR3 nucleotide sequence: TGTGCCACCAGCAGAATATCGACAGGGCCATCCTACGAGCAGTACTTC. Its translation: CATSRISTGPSYEQYF. Based on the CDR3 plus reference TRBV15 and TRBJ2-7, the full variable domain is DAMVIQNPRYQVTQFGKPVTLSCSQTLNHNVMYWYQQKSSQAPKLLFHYYDKDFNNEADTPDNFQSRRPNTSFCFLDIRSPGLGDTAMYLCATSRISTGPSYEQYFGPGTRLTVT.

CDR3 sequence reads: CASSANSHEQFF. In DNA form, the CDR3 reads TGTGCCAGCAGCGCGAATAGCCATGAGCAGTTCTTC. V and J are TRBV9 and TRBJ2-1; D unresolved. This CDR3 comprises 12 residues. CDR1 and CDR2 (germline): SGDLS, YYNGEE. The V gene lost 3 bases and the J gene lost 8 bases, with 9 bases spanning the gap.

This clone was counted once. As DNA, the CDR3 is TGTGCCAGCAGCTCCCCGGAGAGCACTGAAGCTTTCTTT. It encodes CASSSPESTEAFF. The rearrangement links TRBV11-1 to TRBJ1-1, with D unclear. The CDR3 length is 13 residues. V shed 4 bases and J shed 4 bases, with 10 bases lying between them. Per the germline V gene, CDR1 is SGHAT and CDR2 is FQDESV (reference sequence).

A single count supports this clone. The chain combines TRBV19 with TRBJ1-3; D gene unclear. CDR1 and CDR2 from the germline V gene are LNHDA and SQIVND (reference sequence). V was cut by 6 bases and J by 4 bases, with 13 bases left in between. This CDR3 has 14 amino acids. In nucleotides, the CDR3 is TGTGCCAGTAGCATCGGAGCGGCGGGAAACACCATATATTTT. Residues: CASSIGAAGNTIYF.

The CDR3 region is CASSLGGVTDTQYF. CDR3 sequence (DNA): TGTGCCAGCAGCTTGGGGGGCGTAACAGATACGCAGTATTTT. The chain recombines TRBV5-4 with TRBJ2-3, with D possibly TRBD1 on 5 matching bases. This CDR3 has 14 amino acids. Germline V lookup: CDR1 SGHNT, CDR2 YYREEE (reference sequence). V lost 0 bases to trimming and J lost 3 bases, with 8 bases between them.

V usage is TRBV10-1 and J usage is TRBJ1-2; 7 positions match TRBD1. CDR1 and CDR2 (germline): WNHNN, SYGVQD (reference sequence). The CDR3 contains 15 residues. J lost 0 bases, V lost 6 bases, and 7 bases had no gene match. The CDR3 protein is CASRDRIRANYGYTF. CDR3 in DNA: TGCGCCAGCAGGGACAGGATCCGAGCTAACTATGGCTACACCTTC.

CDR3 nucleotide sequence: TGTGCCAGCAGCTATACTCTGGCGGGGGGCAGCACAGATACGCAGTATTTT. Its protein product is CASSYTLAGGSTDTQYF. V usage is TRBV11-2 and J usage is TRBJ2-3, with 8 positions matching TRBD2. The CDR3 consists of 17 residues. CDR1 SGHAT and CDR2 FQNNGV come from the germline V gene. Losses at the gene ends were 4 bases for V and 0 bases for J; bases not matched to a gene: 9.

V usage is TRBV7-3 and J usage is TRBJ2-7, with a weak D call TRBD1 (6 bases). The CDR3 extends over 14 amino acids. Germline CDR1 is SGHTA and CDR2 is FQGTGA. V dropped 6 bases and J dropped 4 bases, with 16 bases sitting between them. The CDR3 bases are TGTGCCAGCAGTCCCGGGACACAACCATACGAGCAGTACTTC. It yields the protein CASSPGTQPYEQYF. Using reference TRBV7-3 and TRBJ2-7 for the parts outside the CDR3, the full variable domain is GAGVSQTPSNKVTEKGKYVELRCDPISGHTALYWYRQSLGQGPEFLIYFQGTGAADDSGLPNDRFFAVRPEGSVSTLKIQRTERGDSAVYLCASSPGTQPYEQYFGPGTRLTVT.